This T cell receptor beta chain was profiled in a study of PD-1 blockade in classical Hodgkin lymphoma. Study context: Patients were infused with nivolumab 3 mg/kg every 2 weeks. Study findings and constraints: Before treatment, TCR diversity in newly diagnosed patients was reportedly lower than in healthy donors. Exclusion removed patients who began nivolumab under 1 year after ASCT.

With 3 bases clipped from V and 4 bases from J, the junction kept 11 bases outside the gene matches. The CDR3 sequence is 16 residues long. Germline V gives CDR1 SGHTS, CDR2 YDEGEE. Each and every patient relapsed after autologous stem cell transplantation, and patients got differing brentuximab vedotin exposure. Method: immunoSEQ multiplex PCR; TCRdb's copy keeps in-frame clones and lacks some. The profile covers fewer than 45,000 clones, with approximately 86% appearing a single time and less than 7% taken by the ten largest. This clone has more than one count but fewer than ten. The antigen is unknown.

This receptor was taken from a human donor with classical Hodgkin lymphoma. The genes are TRBV5-8 and TRBJ1-2; 8 bases are shared with TRBD1. Sequenced here: peripheral blood mononuclear cells (PBMCs), sampled before the second cycle of nivolumab. CDR3 residues: CASSSTGTGFSYGYTF. The CDR3 DNA sequence: TGTGCCAGCAGCTCTACCGGGACAGGCTTCTCCTATGGCTACACCTTC.